This T cell receptor beta chain was profiled in a study of a mutant IDH1 vaccine in newly diagnosed glioma. Study summary: Therapy received beforehand was radiotherapy, temozolomide, or both, with most patients given both.

TCRdb keeps only in-frame clones here, not all; method: immunoSEQ multiplex PCR. The sample shows roughly 48,000 clones, over 75% of them seen only once. Stated time point: week 11, during vaccination. The investigators gave 300 ug of mutant IDH1 20-mer peptide in each vaccine dose, together with topical imiquimod. As regards this clone: The antigen is unknown.

V lost 5 bases, J lost 6 bases, and 15 bases lay in between. The CDR3 runs to 14 residues. Germline V CDR1 and CDR2: SGHRS, YFSETQ. The receptor's source is a man between 50 and 59 years old with glioma. The chain links TRBV5-1 to TRBJ2-1, with D possibly matching TRBD1 (5 bases). Material: PBMCs, obtained from a glioma patient whose treatment included an IDH1 peptide vaccine. The CDR3 loop is CASSPGPGSNEQFF. CDR3 DNA sequence: TGCGCCAGCAGTCCAGGGCCAGGGTCCAATGAGCAGTTCTTC.